This TCR beta chain originates from a study of technical replicates of blood from a handful of donors. CDR3 length: 16 amino acids. J was trimmed by 1 base and V by 2 bases; bases with no gene match: 4. Germline V gives CDR1 SNHLY, CDR2 FYNNEI. Measured with immunoSEQ multiplex PCR; TCRdb has only the in-frame clones, and not every one. The sample shows under 90,000 clones, roughly 93% of them seen only once. The chain employs TRBV2 and TRBJ1-1, with 10 bases aligning to TRBD1. The sequence derives from a human donor in good health. Sample: T cells isolated from PBMCs. The DNA of the CDR3 is TGTGCCAGCAGTGAAAGACAGGGGGCTTGGAACACTGAAGCTTTCTTT. It yields the protein CASSERQGAWNTEAFF.